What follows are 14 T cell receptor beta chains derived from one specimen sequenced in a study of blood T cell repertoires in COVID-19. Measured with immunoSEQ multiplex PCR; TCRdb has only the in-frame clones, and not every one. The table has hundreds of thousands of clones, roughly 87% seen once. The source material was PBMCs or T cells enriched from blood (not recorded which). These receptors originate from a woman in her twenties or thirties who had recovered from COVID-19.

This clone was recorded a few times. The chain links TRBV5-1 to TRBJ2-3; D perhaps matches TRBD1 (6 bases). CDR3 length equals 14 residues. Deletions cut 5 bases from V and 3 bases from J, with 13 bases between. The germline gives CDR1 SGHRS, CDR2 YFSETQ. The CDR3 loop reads CASSRTQGTDTQYF. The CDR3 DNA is TGCGCCAGCAGTCGCACACAGGGAACAGATACGCAGTATTTT.

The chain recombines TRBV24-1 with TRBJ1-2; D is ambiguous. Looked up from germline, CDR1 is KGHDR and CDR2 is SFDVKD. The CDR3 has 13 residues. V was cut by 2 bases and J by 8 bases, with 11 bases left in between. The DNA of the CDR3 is TGTGCCACCAGTGATTCCCCGTCCGGGGGCTACACCTTC. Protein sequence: CATSDSPSGGYTF.

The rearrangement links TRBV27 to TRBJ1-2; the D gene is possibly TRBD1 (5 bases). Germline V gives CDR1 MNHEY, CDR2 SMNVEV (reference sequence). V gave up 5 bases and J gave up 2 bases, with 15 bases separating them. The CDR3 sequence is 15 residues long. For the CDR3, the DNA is TGTGCCAGCAGTAACCCCGTTACAGGAAACTATGGCTACACCTTC. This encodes CASSNPVTGNYGYTF.

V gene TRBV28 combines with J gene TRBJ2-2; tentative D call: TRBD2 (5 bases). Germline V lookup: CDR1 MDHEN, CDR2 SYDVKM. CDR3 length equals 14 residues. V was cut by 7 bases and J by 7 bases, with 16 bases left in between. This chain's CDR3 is CASKAGFSGGELFF. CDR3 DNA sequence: TGTGCCAGCAAGGCCGGATTCAGCGGCGGGGAGCTGTTTTTT.

The CDR3, as DNA: TGTGCCAGCAGCCAAGATTTGTTAGCGGGGGCCATCACAGATACGCAGTATTTT. Its translation: CASSQDLLAGAITDTQYF. The chain combines TRBV4-2 with TRBJ2-3; 9 bases fit TRBD2. Germline V lookup: CDR1 LGHNA, CDR2 YNFKEQ. V dropped 0 bases and J dropped 2; count of bases not matched to a gene: 9. CDR3 length: 18 residues.

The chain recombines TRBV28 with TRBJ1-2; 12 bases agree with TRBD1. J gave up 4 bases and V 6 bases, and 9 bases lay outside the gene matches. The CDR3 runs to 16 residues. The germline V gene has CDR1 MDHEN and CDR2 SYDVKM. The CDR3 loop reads CASRTPGQGAGYGYTF. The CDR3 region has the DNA TGTGCCAGCAGGACGCCGGGACAGGGGGCCGGCTATGGCTACACCTTC.

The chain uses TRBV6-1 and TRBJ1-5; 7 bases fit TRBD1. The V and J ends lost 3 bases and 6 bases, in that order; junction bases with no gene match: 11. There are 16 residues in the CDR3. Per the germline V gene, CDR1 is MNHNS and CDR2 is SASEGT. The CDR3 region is CASSDNAQGPGQPQHF. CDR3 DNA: TGTGCCAGCAGTGACAATGCACAGGGGCCCGGTCAGCCCCAGCATTTT.

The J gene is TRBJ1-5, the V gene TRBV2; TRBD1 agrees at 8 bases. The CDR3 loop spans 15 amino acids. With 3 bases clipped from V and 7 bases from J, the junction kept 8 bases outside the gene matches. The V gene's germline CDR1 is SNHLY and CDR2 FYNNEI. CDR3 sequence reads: CASSESRGQGQPQHF. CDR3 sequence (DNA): TGTGCCAGCAGTGAGAGCAGGGGGCAGGGGCAGCCCCAGCATTTT.

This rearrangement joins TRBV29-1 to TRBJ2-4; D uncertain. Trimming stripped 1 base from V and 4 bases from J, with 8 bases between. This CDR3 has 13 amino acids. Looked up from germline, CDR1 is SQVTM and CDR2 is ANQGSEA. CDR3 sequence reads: CSVEVLLKNIQYF. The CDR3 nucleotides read TGCAGCGTTGAAGTGTTACTTAAAAACATTCAGTACTTC. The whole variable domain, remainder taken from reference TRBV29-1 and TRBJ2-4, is SAVISQKPSRDICQRGTSLTIQCQVDSQVTMMFWYRQQPGQSLTLIATANQGSEATYESGFVIDKFPISRPNLTFSTLTVSNMSPEDSSIYLCSVEVLLKNIQYFGAGTRLSVL.

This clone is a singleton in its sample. The CDR3 sequence: CASSLEGGKRDYGYTF. The CDR3 bases are TGTGCCAGCAGCTTAGAAGGCGGGAAGAGGGACTATGGCTACACCTTC. The chain combines TRBV11-2 with TRBJ1-2; D gene ambiguous. Per the germline V gene, CDR1 is SGHAT and CDR2 is FQNNGV. The CDR3 consists of 16 residues. The V end lost 0 bases, the J end lost 3 bases, and 14 bases lay between the germline ends.

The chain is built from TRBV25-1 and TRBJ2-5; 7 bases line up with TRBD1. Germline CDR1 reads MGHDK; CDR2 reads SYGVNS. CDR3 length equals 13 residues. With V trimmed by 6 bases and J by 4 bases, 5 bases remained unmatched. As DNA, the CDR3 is TGTGCCAGCAGCACAGGGGCCCCAGAGACCCAGTACTTC. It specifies CASSTGAPETQYF.

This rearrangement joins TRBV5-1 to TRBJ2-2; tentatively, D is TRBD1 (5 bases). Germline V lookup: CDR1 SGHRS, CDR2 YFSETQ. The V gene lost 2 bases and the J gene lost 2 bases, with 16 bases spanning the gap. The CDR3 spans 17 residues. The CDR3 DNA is TGCGCCAGCAGCTTTACTCCCGCCACAGGAAACACCGGGGAGCTGTTTTTT. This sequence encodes CASSFTPATGNTGELFF.

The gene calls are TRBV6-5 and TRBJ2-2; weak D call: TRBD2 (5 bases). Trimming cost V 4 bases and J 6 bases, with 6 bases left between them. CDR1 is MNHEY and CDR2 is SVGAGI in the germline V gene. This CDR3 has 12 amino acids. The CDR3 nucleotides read TGTGCCAGCAGTTTTAGCGCCGGGGAGCTGTTTTTT. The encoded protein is CASSFSAGELFF.

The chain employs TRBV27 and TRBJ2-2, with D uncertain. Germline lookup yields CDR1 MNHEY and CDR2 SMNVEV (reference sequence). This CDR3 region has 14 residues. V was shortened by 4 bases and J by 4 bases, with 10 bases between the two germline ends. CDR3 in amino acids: CASSSTTGTGELFF. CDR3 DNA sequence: TGTGCCAGCAGTTCCACAACGGGCACCGGGGAGCTGTTTTTT.